A selection of T cell receptor beta chains follows, all from one sample in a study of CD8 T cells in Susac syndrome. TCRdb fed the immunoSEQ multiplex PCR reads into MiXCR, producing one record per CDR3 protein. The table lists just over 300,000 distinct CDR3 sequences, just over 90% of them singletons, with over 0.05% in the top ten. Material for sequencing was CD4+ T cells from PBMCs. The receptor source for this set is a human donor with multiple sclerosis. Each CDR3 is given with its conserved first and last residue. Fields, in order: J gene, D gene, clone size, V gene, CDR3 protein, CDR3 DNA. D genes are given only for firm matches. The size entry is marked missing in some rows and otherwise reads once, few, many or a size class.

TRBJ1-1,TRBD1,-,TRBV20-1,CSARDESGQANTEAFF,TGCAGTGCTAGAGATGAATCGGGACAGGCGAACACTGAAGCTTTCTTT
TRBJ1-3,-,once,TRBV7-9,CASSLDTTGLAGNTIYF,TGTGCCAGCAGCTTAGACACCACAGGGTTGGCTGGAAACACCATATATTTT
TRBJ2-3,-,-,TRBV20-1,CSARGTWSTDTQYF,TGCAGTGCTAGGGGGACATGGAGCACAGATACGCAGTATTTT
TRBJ2-7,-,-,TRBV11-2,CASSLAAGVREQYF,TGTGCCAGCAGCTTAGCCGCAGGGGTCCGCGAGCAGTACTTC
TRBJ2-7,TRBD2,-,TRBV7-2,CASSVAGDYEQYF,TGTGCCAGCAGTGTGGCGGGAGACTACGAGCAGTACTTC
TRBJ2-3,TRBD2,-,TRBV6-2/TRBV6-3,CASSYFLAGGGSDTQYF,TGTGCCAGCAGTTACTTCTTAGCGGGGGGAGGCTCAGATACGCAGTATTTT
TRBJ2-2,TRBD2,-,TRBV3-1,CASSQDPSGAANTGELFF,TGTGCCAGCAGCCAAGATCCGAGCGGGGCCGCGAACACCGGGGAGCTGTTTTTT
TRBJ2-7,-,few,TRBV7-9,CASSSGFEQYF,TGTGCCAGCAGCTCAGGGTTCGAGCAGTACTTC
TRBJ2-3,-,-,TRBV5-1,CASSLTRTTDTQYF,TGCGCCAGCAGTCTGACGAGGACCACAGATACGCAGTATTTT
TRBJ1-5,-,once,TRBV6-2/TRBV6-3,CASSLEDNQPQHF,TGTGCCAGCAGTCTCGAAGACAATCAGCCCCAGCATTTT
TRBJ2-2,-,-,TRBV14,CASSQRNTGELFF,TGTGCCAGCAGCCAAAGGAACACCGGGGAGCTGTTTTTT
TRBJ2-7,TRBD2,once,TRBV29-1,CSVAGTRGYEQYF,TGCAGCGTTGCCGGGACTAGAGGCTACGAGCAGTACTTC
TRBJ1-1,-,once,TRBV6-2/TRBV6-3,CASSYGRLWTEAFF,TGTGCCAGCAGTTATGGCAGGCTGTGGACTGAAGCTTTCTTT
TRBJ1-1,TRBD1,-,TRBV2,CASRGDRASFSAFF,TGTGCCAGCAGAGGAGACAGGGCCTCCTTCTCAGCTTTCTTT
TRBJ1-5,-,-,TRBV20-1,CSARTDRNQPQHF,TGCAGTGCTAGAACGGACAGAAATCAGCCCCAGCATTTT
TRBJ2-5,-,-,TRBV19,CASSGGAHETQYF,TGTGCCAGTAGCGGCGGGGCCCACGAGACCCAGTACTTC
TRBJ1-4,-,once,TRBV5-1,CASSLEPWGVLTSNEKLFF,TGCGCCAGCAGCTTGGAGCCATGGGGAGTCCTTACGTCAAATGAAAAACTGTTTTTT
TRBJ1-1,-,-,TRBV13,CASSLPAGEAFF,TGTGCCAGCAGCCTCCCAGCAGGTGAAGCTTTCTTT
TRBJ1-3,TRBD1,-,TRBV20-1,CSAGDSGAENTIYF,TGCAGTGCCGGGGACAGTGGGGCCGAAAACACCATATATTTT
TRBJ2-7,TRBD2,-,TRBV3-1,CASSQRLADSEQYF,TGTGCCAGCAGCCAACGACTAGCTGATTCGGAGCAGTACTTC
TRBJ2-1,-,-,TRBV7-2,CASSPRLLNEQFF,TGTGCCAGCAGCCCCAGACTCCTCAATGAGCAGTTCTTC
TRBJ2-3,-,-,TRBV2,CASSEEGFTDTQYF,TGTGCCAGCAGTGAAGAGGGTTTCACAGATACGCAGTATTTT
TRBJ1-2,-,-,TRBV19,CASWRNLYGYTF,TGTGCCAGTTGGCGGAATCTCTATGGCTACACCTTC
TRBJ2-2,-,few,TRBV7-3,CASSPQGSRAGELFF,TGTGCCAGCAGCCCCCAAGGTAGTCGCGCCGGGGAGCTGTTTTTT
TRBJ2-7,-,once,TRBV5-1,CASSLTGTQYEQYF,TGCGCCAGCAGCTTGACCGGGACACAATACGAGCAGTACTTC
TRBJ2-5,-,-,TRBV7-2,CASSPPGPRVRMTQYF,TGTGCCAGCAGCCCCCCCGGACCGAGGGTCAGGATGACCCAGTACTTC
TRBJ1-5,TRBD1,-,TRBV19,CASEGQGGTQHF,TGTGCCAGTGAGGGACAGGGTGGGACCCAGCATTTT
TRBJ1-2,-,-,TRBV18,CASSPRGRPNYGYTF,TGTGCCAGCTCACCACGAGGCAGACCCAACTATGGCTACACCTTC
TRBJ1-2,-,-,TRBV5-1,CASSPSLLRPDGYTF,TGCGCCAGCAGCCCTAGTTTGCTCAGGCCAGATGGCTACACCTTC
TRBJ1-4,-,-,TRBV25-1,CASRDGDRHNEKLFF,TGTGCCAGCAGGGATGGCGACAGACATAATGAAAAACTGTTTTTT
TRBJ1-2,-,-,TRBV5-4,CASSLNLGGQVGYTF,TGTGCCAGCAGCTTGAATTTGGGGGGTCAGGTTGGCTACACCTTC
TRBJ2-7,TRBD2,-,TRBV7-9,CASSSPGTSGSYEQYF,TGTGCCAGCAGCTCACCCGGGACTAGCGGGAGCTACGAGCAGTACTTC
TRBJ2-5,-,-,TRBV5-6,CASSHLGHQRGETQYF,TGTGCCAGCAGCCACTTAGGCCATCAAAGGGGAGAGACCCAGTACTTC
TRBJ1-1,-,-,TRBV7-6,CASSLVPLGSEAFF,TGTGCCAGCAGCTTAGTCCCTTTGGGGTCTGAAGCTTTCTTT
TRBJ1-1,TRBD1,-,TRBV3-1,CASLLKGANTEAFF,TGTGCCAGCCTCCTGAAGGGGGCTAACACTGAAGCTTTCTTT
TRBJ2-1,TRBD1,-,TRBV4-3,CASSQAPGTGKKGQFF,TGCGCCAGCAGCCAAGCCCCCGGGACAGGGAAAAAAGGGCAGTTCTTC
TRBJ2-5,-,-,TRBV20-1,CSASMWVPQEQETQYF,TGCAGTGCTAGTATGTGGGTGCCCCAGGAACAAGAGACCCAGTACTTC
TRBJ2-5,TRBD2,once,TRBV12-3/TRBV12-4,CAGSSHGLAGAGETQYF,TGTGCCGGCAGTTCCCACGGACTAGCGGGAGCAGGAGAGACCCAGTACTTC
TRBJ1-4,-,-,TRBV19,CASSRDSATNEKLFF,TGTGCCAGTAGTAGGGACTCCGCAACTAATGAAAAACTGTTTTTT
TRBJ1-1,-,once,TRBV20-1,CSAMGPGMGRTEAFF,TGCAGTGCTATGGGACCAGGGATGGGTAGGACTGAAGCTTTCTTT
TRBJ2-2,-,-,TRBV3-1,CASQGPGELFF,TGTGCCAGCCAGGGGCCCGGGGAGCTGTTTTTT
TRBJ2-3,-,-,TRBV4-3,CASSQYKEADTQYF,TGCGCCAGCAGCCAATACAAAGAGGCAGATACGCAGTATTTT
TRBJ2-7,-,-,TRBV6-2/TRBV6-3,CASSSRTRIREQYF,TGTGCCAGCAGTTCGAGGACGCGGATACGCGAGCAGTACTTC
TRBJ1-1,-,-,TRBV30,CAWVNGLRNTEAFF,TGTGCCTGGGTAAACGGACTCAGGAACACTGAAGCTTTCTTT
TRBJ1-5,TRBD1,-,TRBV19,CASSLRTGRNEPQHF,TGTGCCAGTAGTTTAAGGACAGGCCGGAATGAGCCCCAGCATTTT
TRBJ2-2,-,-,TRBV14,CASSPHAQTAGELFF,TGTGCCAGCAGCCCCCATGCTCAGACCGCCGGGGAGCTGTTTTTT
TRBJ2-2,-,-,TRBV20-1,CSAPGLFAGELFF,TGCAGTGCTCCTGGACTTTTCGCCGGGGAGCTGTTTTTT
TRBJ2-5,TRBD1,-,TRBV11-1,CASSSDRAETQYF,TGTGCCAGCAGCTCCGACAGGGCGGAGACCCAGTACTTC
TRBJ2-3,-,few,TRBV6-2/TRBV6-3,CASSASTDTQYF,TGTGCCAGCAGTGCGAGCACAGATACGCAGTATTTT
TRBJ1-2,-,-,TRBV5-8,CASSWGPTNYGYTF,TGTGCCAGCAGCTGGGGACCTACTAACTATGGCTACACCTTC
TRBJ2-3,TRBD1,-,TRBV10-3,CAIGTGGTDTQYF,TGTGCCATCGGTACAGGGGGTACAGATACGCAGTATTTT
TRBJ2-7,TRBD2,-,TRBV7-2,CASSFPAGYYEQYF,TGTGCCAGCAGCTTCCCAGCGGGGTACTACGAGCAGTACTTC
TRBJ2-1,-,once,TRBV7-2,CASSPVKSNEQWFF,TGTGCCAGCAGCCCTGTCAAGTCCAATGAGCAGTGGTTCTTC